This TCR beta chain was documented in a study of T cell responses to AZD1222 COVID-19 vaccine. Deletions cut 3 bases from V and 7 bases from J, with 15 bases between. The CDR3 has 14 amino acids. In germline, CDR1 is SGHTA, CDR2 FQGNSA. Study outcomes and limitations: Reportedly, close to half of spike-specific TCRs are directed against unmutated variant regions.

As to this clone: Its target is not known.

TCRdb's table, derived via immunoSEQ multiplex PCR, lists solely in-frame clones and lacks some. Of roughly 150,000 clones listed, about 93% were seen once; the top ten hold around 4.7%. This TCR derives from an adult in good health. The sample was peripheral blood, taken on day 0 of AZD1222 vaccination. The chain is built from TRBV7-2 and TRBJ1-2; a weak D match, TRBD1 (6 bases). CDR3 sequence: CASSFWGQGVGYTF. The CDR3, as DNA: TGTGCCAGCAGCTTCTGGGGGCAGGGTGTTGGCTACACCTTC.